A single sample is the source of the 14 T cell receptor beta chains below, sequenced in a study of vaccination and CD4 T cells after COVID-19. Cultured CD4+ T cells had their DNA profiled by the Oncomine TCR Beta short-read assay. In TCRdb, the PCR reads were re-called with MiXCR into one record per CDR3 protein. This table holds about 3,400 distinct CDR3 sequences, less than 20% found once. Their recognized antigens are unknown. The treatment here: approximately nine-day PBMC culture with coronavirus spike peptide pools or control peptides (ViraFEST assay). The sequencing input was CD4+ T cells from blood, cultured in vitro. The origin of the receptors is a human donor who had recovered from COVID-19.

This clonotype is labeled large. CDR3 sequence (DNA): TGCAGTGTTCGTCCGGCAAACACAGATACGCAGTATTTT. This sequence encodes CSVRPANTDTQYF. The chain couples TRBV20-1 to TRBJ2-3; D not resolved. The V gene lost 7 bases and the J gene lost 2 bases, with 13 bases spanning the gap. Germline values: CDR1 DFQATT, CDR2 SNEGSKA (reference sequence). This CDR3 contains 13 residues.

The gene calls are TRBV7-3 and TRBJ2-3, with 8 bases fitting TRBD2. The CDR3 sequence is 16 residues long. Germline V lookup: CDR1 SGHTA, CDR2 FQGTGA. The junction had 8 bases not matched to a gene; V was cut back by 4 bases and J by 2 bases. CDR3 bases: TGTGCCAGCAGCTCCCGTGGCGGGGGGCTCACAGATACGCAGTATTTT. Translated: CASSSRGGGLTDTQYF. Full variable domain (rest looked up from reference TRBV7-3 and TRBJ2-3): GAGVSQTPSNKVTEKGKYVELRCDPISGHTALYWYRQSLGQGPEFLIYFQGTGAADDSGLPNDRFFAVRPEGSVSTLKIQRTERGDSAVYLCASSSRGGGLTDTQYFGPGTRLTVL.

The chain recombines TRBV7-3 with TRBJ2-7; D is uncertain. Trimming took 4 bases from V and 5 from J, leaving 15 bases between them. Germline values: CDR1 SGHTA, CDR2 FQGTGA. The CDR3 extends over 14 amino acids. Here the CDR3 reads CASSSANVLHEQYF. CDR3 nucleotides: TGTGCCAGCAGCTCGGCGAACGTCCTCCACGAGCAGTACTTC. Complete variable domain (other parts from reference TRBV7-3 and TRBJ2-7): GAGVSQTPSNKVTEKGKYVELRCDPISGHTALYWYRQSLGQGPEFLIYFQGTGAADDSGLPNDRFFAVRPEGSVSTLKIQRTERGDSAVYLCASSSANVLHEQYFGPGTRLTVT.

By share, this clonotype ranks as medium-sized. This chain links TRBV27 with TRBJ1-5; D perhaps matches TRBD1 (5 bases). This CDR3 comprises 16 residues. V lost 7 bases, J lost 4 bases, and 20 bases lay in between. Germline V gene data show CDR1 as MNHEY and CDR2 as SMNVEV (reference sequence). Here the CDR3 reads CASTQRERQGNQPQHF. The CDR3 nucleotides read TGTGCCAGCACCCAAAGGGAACGGCAGGGTAATCAGCCCCAGCATTTT.

V gene TRBV9 combines with J gene TRBJ2-7; weak D call: TRBD1 (5 bases). This CDR3 spans 15 amino acids. Germline assignment: CDR1 SGDLS and CDR2 YYNGEE. The germline V and J ends were trimmed by 4 bases and 2 bases, with 16 bases remaining between them. The CDR3 sequence: CASSPRALSAYEQYF. DNA for the CDR3: TGTGCCAGCAGCCCCAGGGCCCTTTCCGCCTACGAGCAGTACTTC.

The gene calls are TRBV3-1 and TRBJ2-5, with 7 bases aligning to TRBD2. The germline V gene has CDR1 LGHDT and CDR2 YNNKEL (reference sequence). V lost 5 bases to trimming and J lost 3 bases; unmatched junction nucleotides: 6. The CDR3 length is 14 residues. The CDR3 here is CASSVGLEKETQYF. As DNA, the CDR3 is TGTGCCAGCAGCGTAGGACTAGAGAAAGAGACCCAGTACTTC.

The rearrangement joins TRBV11-3 to TRBJ2-5, with TRBD2 identical over 12 bases. Germline V CDR1 and CDR2: SGHNT, YENEEA. CDR3 length: 17 amino acids. V lost 5 bases, J lost 2 bases, and 9 bases stayed unmatched. The CDR3 bases are TGTGCCAGCAGCCCTAATCCAGGACTAGCGGGGCAAGAGACCCAGTACTTC. The encoded protein is CASSPNPGLAGQETQYF. The full variable domain, completed using reference TRBV11-3 and TRBJ2-5, is EAGVVQSPRYKIIEKKQPVAFWCNPISGHNTLYWYLQNLGQGPELLIRYENEEAVDDSQLPKDRFSAERLKGVDSTLKIQPAELGDSAVYLCASSPNPGLAGQETQYFGPGTRLLVL.

This clonotype was detected a few times. The rearrangement uses TRBV12-5 and TRBJ1-1; no clear D. Trimming took 6 bases from V and 6 from J, leaving 11 bases between them. The CDR3 has 12 residues. Germline V gives CDR1 LGHNT, CDR2 FRNRAP. CDR3 coding DNA: TGTGCTAGTGGAGCGAAGGGTTCTGAAGCTTTCTTT. It yields the protein CASGAKGSEAFF.

V and J are TRBV7-8 and TRBJ1-3, with D possibly being TRBD1 (5 bases). V lost 7 bases, J lost 0 bases, and 19 bases lay in between. Germline CDR1 SGHVS, CDR2 FQNEAQ. The CDR3 has 17 amino acids. The CDR3 bases are TGTGCCAGCACCGTAGTGGCGGGGGGGAGCTCTGGAAACACCATATATTTT. Protein product: CASTVVAGGSSGNTIYF. The full variable domain, its missing parts supplied by reference TRBV7-8 and TRBJ1-3, is GAGVSQSPRYKVAKRGQDVALRCDPISGHVSLFWYQQALGQGPEFLTYFQNEAQLDKSGLPSDRFFAERPEGSVSTLKIQRTQQEDSAVYLCASTVVAGGSSGNTIYFGEGSWLTVV.

This clonotype was seen only a few times. J is TRBJ2-3 and V is TRBV27; possibly TRBD1 or TRBD2 for D (5 bases each). Trimming took 2 bases from V and 0 from J, leaving 12 bases between them. CDR1 is MNHEY and CDR2 is SMNVEV in the germline V gene (reference sequence). The CDR3 length is 16 residues. CDR3 amino acids: CASSLLGTPSTDTQYF. The CDR3 bases are TGTGCCAGCAGTTTACTCGGGACCCCTAGCACAGATACGCAGTATTTT.

The chain has TRBV19 and TRBJ1-3; D is undetermined. The length of the CDR3 is 13 residues. Germline CDR1 is LNHDA and CDR2 is SQIVND (reference sequence). Trimming removed 6 bases from V and 5 bases from J, with 11 bases in between. The CDR3, as DNA: TGTGCCAGTAGAAAGAGCCCGAGAAACACCATATATTTT. Its protein product is CASRKSPRNTIYF.

As regards this clonotype: A much larger clone differs from this one at a single base, so this may be a read error. The rearrangement uses TRBV5-1 and TRBJ1-6, with D perhaps TRBD1 (5 bases). This CDR3 has 18 residues. Germline CDR1 reads SGHRS; CDR2 reads YFSETQ. The CDR3 reads CASSLGSRGRPYNSPFHF. In DNA form, the CDR3 reads TGCGCCAGCAGCTTGGGCTCCCGGGGGAGGCCCTATAATTCACCCTTCCACTTT.

J is TRBJ2-5 and V is TRBV7-2; TRBD1 aligns across 8 bases. The CDR3 is 15 amino acids. Germline V gene sequence: CDR1 SGHTA, CDR2 FQGNSA. The V gene end was trimmed by 5 bases and the J gene end by 4 bases; junction bases not matched to a gene: 9. CDR3 nucleotides: TGTGCCAGCAGCCTCGACAGGGGAGTTGGAGAGACCCAGTACTTC. Protein product: CASSLDRGVGETQYF.

This clonotype showed up just a few times. V and J are TRBV30 and TRBJ2-2; D is tentatively TRBD1 or TRBD2 (6 bases each). Germline values: CDR1 GTSNPN, CDR2 SVGIG (reference sequence). The CDR3 length is 13 residues. The V gene lost 2 bases and the J gene lost 6 bases, with 10 bases spanning the gap. The DNA of the CDR3 is TGTGCCTGGAGTCCCGGGGGCCCCGGGGAGCTGTTTTTT. Translation: CAWSPGGPGELFF.